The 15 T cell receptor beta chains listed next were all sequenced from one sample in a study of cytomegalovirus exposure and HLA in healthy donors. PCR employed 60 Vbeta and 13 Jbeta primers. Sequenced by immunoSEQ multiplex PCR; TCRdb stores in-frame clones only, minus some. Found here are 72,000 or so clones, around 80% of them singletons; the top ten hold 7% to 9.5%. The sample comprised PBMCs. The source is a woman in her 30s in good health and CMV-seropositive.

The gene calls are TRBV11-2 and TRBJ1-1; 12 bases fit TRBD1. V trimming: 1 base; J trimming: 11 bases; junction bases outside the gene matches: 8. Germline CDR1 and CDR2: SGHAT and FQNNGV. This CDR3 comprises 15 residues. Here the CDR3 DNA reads TGTGCCAGCAGCTTAGGGGACAGGGGGCTGGGTGGGGCTTTCTTT. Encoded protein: CASSLGDRGLGGAFF.

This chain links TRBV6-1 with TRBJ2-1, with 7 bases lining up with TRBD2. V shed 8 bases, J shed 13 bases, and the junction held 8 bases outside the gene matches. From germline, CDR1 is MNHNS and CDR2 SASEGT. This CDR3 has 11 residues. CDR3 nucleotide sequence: TGTGCCAGCGATGCTTGGGAGGGACAGTTCTTC. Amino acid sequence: CASDAWEGQFF.

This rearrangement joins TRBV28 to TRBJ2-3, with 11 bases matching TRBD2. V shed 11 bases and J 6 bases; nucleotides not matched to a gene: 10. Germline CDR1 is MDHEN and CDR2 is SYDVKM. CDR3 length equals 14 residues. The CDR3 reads CALRASGRTDTQYF. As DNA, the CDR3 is TGTGCCCTCCGGGCTAGCGGGAGGACCGATACGCAGTATTTT.

In nucleotides, the CDR3 is TGCGCCAGCAGCTTGGGACTAGCGGGAAACAATGAGCAGTTCTTC. Encoded protein: CASSLGLAGNNEQFF. The chain combines TRBV5-1 with TRBJ2-1; 11 bases match TRBD2. The CDR3 is 15 residues long. Germline V CDR1 and CDR2: SGHRS, YFSETQ. V shed 0 bases and J 5 bases; nucleotides not matched to a gene: 1.

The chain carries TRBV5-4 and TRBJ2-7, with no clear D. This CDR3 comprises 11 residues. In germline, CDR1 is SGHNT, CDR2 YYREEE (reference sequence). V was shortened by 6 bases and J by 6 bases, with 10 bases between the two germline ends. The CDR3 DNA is TGTGCCAGCACCCTCGGGTCCGAGCAGTACTTC. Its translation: CASTLGSEQYF.

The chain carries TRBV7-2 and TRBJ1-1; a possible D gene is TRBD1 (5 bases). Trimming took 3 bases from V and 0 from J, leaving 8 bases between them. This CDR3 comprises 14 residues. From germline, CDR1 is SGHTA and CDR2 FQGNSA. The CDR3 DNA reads TGTGCCAGCAGCTTGACAGCCCTGAACACTGAAGCTTTCTTT. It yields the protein CASSLTALNTEAFF. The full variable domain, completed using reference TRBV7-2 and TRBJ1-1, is GAGVSQSPSNKVTEKGKDVELRCDPISGHTALYWYRQSLGQGLEFLIYFQGNSAPDKSGLPSDRFSAERTGGSVSTLTIQRTQQEDSAVYLCASSLTALNTEAFFGQGTRLTVV.

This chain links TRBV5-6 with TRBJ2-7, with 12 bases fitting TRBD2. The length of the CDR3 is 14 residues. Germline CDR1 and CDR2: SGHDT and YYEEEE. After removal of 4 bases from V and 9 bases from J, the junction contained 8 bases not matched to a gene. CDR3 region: CASSHRLAGEVQYF. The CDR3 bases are TGTGCCAGCAGCCACCGACTAGCGGGAGAGGTGCAGTACTTC.

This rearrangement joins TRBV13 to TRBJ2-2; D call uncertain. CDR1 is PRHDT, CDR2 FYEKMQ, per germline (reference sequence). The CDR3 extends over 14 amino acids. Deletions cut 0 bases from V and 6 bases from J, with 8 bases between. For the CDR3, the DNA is TGTGCCAGCAGCTTAGGCCTCCAGGCCGGGGAGCTGTTTTTT. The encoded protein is CASSLGLQAGELFF.

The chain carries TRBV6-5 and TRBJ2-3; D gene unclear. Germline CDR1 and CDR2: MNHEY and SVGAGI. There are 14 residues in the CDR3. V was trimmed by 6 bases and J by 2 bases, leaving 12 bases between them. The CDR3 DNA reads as TGTGCCAGCAGGTCACCAGGCCTCACAGATACGCAGTATTTT. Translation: CASRSPGLTDTQYF.

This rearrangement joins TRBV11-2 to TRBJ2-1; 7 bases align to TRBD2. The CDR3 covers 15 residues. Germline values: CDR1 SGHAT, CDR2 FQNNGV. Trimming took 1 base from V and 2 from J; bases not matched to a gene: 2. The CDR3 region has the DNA TGTGCCAGCAGCTTAGGAGCGGGGACCTACAATGAGCAGTTCTTC. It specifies CASSLGAGTYNEQFF.

The CDR3 bases are TGTGCCAGCAGCTTCAGGGGGAGTAGCACAGATACGCAGTATTTT. As protein: CASSFRGSSTDTQYF. The V and J genes are TRBV11-2 and TRBJ2-3; 7 bases agree with TRBD1. The germline CDR1 and CDR2 sequences are SGHAT and FQNNGV. The CDR3 contains 15 residues. V lost 3 bases and J lost 0; bases outside the gene matches: 3. The full variable domain, in which reference TRBV11-2 and TRBJ2-3 provide the parts outside the CDR3, is EAGVAQSPRYKIIEKRQSVAFWCNPISGHATLYWYQQILGQGPKLLIQFQNNGVVDDSQLPKDRFSAERLKGVDSTLKIQPAKLEDSAVYLCASSFRGSSTDTQYFGPGTRLTVL.

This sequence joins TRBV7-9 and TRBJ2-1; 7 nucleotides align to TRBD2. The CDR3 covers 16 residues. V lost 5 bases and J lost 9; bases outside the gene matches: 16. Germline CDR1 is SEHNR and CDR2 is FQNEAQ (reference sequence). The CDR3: CASSPSGAGKGGEQFF. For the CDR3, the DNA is TGTGCCAGCAGCCCGAGTGGAGCGGGGAAAGGAGGTGAGCAGTTCTTC. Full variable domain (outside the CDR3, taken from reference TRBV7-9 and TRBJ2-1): DTGVSQNPRHKITKRGQNVTFRCDPISEHNRLYWYRQTLGQGPEFLTYFQNEAQLEKSRLLSDRFSAERPKGSFSTLEIQRTEQGDSAMYLCASSPSGAGKGGEQFFGPGTRLTVL.

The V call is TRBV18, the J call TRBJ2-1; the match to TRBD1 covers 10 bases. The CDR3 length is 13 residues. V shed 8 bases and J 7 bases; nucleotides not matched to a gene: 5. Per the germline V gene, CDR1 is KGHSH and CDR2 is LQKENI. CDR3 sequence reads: CASARQGANEQFF. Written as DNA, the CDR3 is TGTGCCAGCGCACGACAGGGGGCGAATGAGCAGTTCTTC.

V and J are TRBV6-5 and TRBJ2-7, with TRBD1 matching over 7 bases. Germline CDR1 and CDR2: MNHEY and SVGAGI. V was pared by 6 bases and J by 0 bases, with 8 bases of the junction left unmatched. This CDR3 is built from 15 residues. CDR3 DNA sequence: TGTGCCAGCAGCCAACAGGGGACCCGCTCCTACGAGCAGTACTTC. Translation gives CASSQQGTRSYEQYF.

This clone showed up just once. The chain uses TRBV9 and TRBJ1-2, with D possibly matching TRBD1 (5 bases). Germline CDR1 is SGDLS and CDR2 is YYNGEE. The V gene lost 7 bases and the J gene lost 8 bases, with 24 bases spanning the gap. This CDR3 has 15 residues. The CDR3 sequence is CASSVSWGDSRGYTF. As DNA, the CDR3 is TGTGCCAGCTCCGTCAGTTGGGGGGACTCTAGGGGCTACACCTTC.